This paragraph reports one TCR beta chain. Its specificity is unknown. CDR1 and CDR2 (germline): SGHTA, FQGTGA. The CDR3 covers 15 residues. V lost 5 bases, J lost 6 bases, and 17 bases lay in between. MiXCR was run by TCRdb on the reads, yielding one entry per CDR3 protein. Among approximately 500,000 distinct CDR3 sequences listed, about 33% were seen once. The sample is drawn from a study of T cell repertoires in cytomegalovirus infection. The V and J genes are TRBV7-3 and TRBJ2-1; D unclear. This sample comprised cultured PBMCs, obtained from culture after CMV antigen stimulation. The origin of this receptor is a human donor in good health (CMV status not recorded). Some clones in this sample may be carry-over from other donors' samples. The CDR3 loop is CASSPDPVLLNEQFF. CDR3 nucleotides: TGTGCCAGCAGCCCGGACCCTGTTCTACTCAATGAGCAGTTCTTC. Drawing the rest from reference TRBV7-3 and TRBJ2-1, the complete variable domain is GAGVSQTPSNKVTEKGKYVELRCDPISGHTALYWYRQSLGQGPEFLIYFQGTGAADDSGLPNDRFFAVRPEGSVSTLKIQRTERGDSAVYLCASSPDPVLLNEQFFGPGTRLTVL.